The 23 T cell receptor beta chains below were found in one sample sequenced in a study of blood T cells in healthy people across ages. Primed by a sample-barcoded 5' primer and a J-beta primer mix, a second PCR proceeded for 7 to 11 cycles. TCRdb reprocessed the 5' RACE reads via MiXCR and lists one record per CDR3 protein. The table records more than 600,000 distinct CDR3 sequences, 20% to 25% of them present only once. The same specimen was also included in a second study, on T cells of mothers and their children.

Specimen: blood. The source is a boy aged 5-17 years in good health.

This chain uses TRBV5-1 with TRBJ2-3; TRBD2 is a possible D gene (5 bases). The V gene's germline CDR1 is SGHRS and CDR2 YFSETQ. Trimming shortened V by 10 bases and J by 8 bases, and 26 bases separated the two germline ends. This CDR3 is built from 15 residues. CDR3 sequence (DNA): TGCGCCTACGAAAGCTCCGGGTCCGAGGCGGGTACGCAGTATTTT. It translates to CAYESSGSEAGTQYF. The entire variable domain, with the rest obtained from reference TRBV5-1 and TRBJ2-3, is as follows: KAGVTQTPRYLIKTRGQQVTLSCSPISGHRSVSWYQQTPGQGLQFLFEYFSETQRNKGNFPGRFSGRQFSNSRSEMNVSTLELGDSALYLCAYESSGSEAGTQYFGPGTRLTVL.

Only a few counts were recorded for this clonotype. CDR3 DNA: TGTGCCAGCACCTTGGGACAGAGCTCCTACGAGCAGTACTTC. Amino acid sequence: CASTLGQSSYEQYF. The rearrangement links TRBV11-3 to TRBJ2-5; 7 positions agree with TRBD1. The J call is doubtful: the DNA matches TRBJ2-7 better. The CDR3 runs 14 residues. CDR1 is SGHNT, CDR2 YENEEA, per germline.

This chain connects TRBV6-2 or TRBV6-3 to TRBJ1-2, with D uncertain. This CDR3 comprises 11 residues. Germline CDR1 reads MNHEY; CDR2 reads SVGEGT. V gave up 6 bases and J gave up 7 bases, with 9 bases separating them. CDR3 in DNA: TGTGCCAGCAGCCGTTCGGCTGGCTACACCTTC. Translated: CASSRSAGYTF.

There are many counts of this clonotype. V is TRBV5-1 and J is TRBJ2-7; a weak D match, TRBD2 (6 bases). The V gene's germline CDR1 is SGHRS and CDR2 YFSETQ. CDR3 size: 17 residues. V was pared by 2 bases and J by 4 bases, with 22 bases between. This chain's CDR3 is CASSFSPDVKGGYEQYF. The DNA of the CDR3 is TGCGCCAGCAGCTTTTCCCCGGACGTAAAAGGAGGGTACGAGCAGTACTTC.

This clonotype occurred once. The chain joins TRBV7-9 to TRBJ2-5; 7 nucleotides match TRBD2. Germline loops: CDR1 SEHNR, CDR2 FQNEAQ (reference sequence). With V trimmed by 4 bases and J by 4 bases, 12 bases remained unmatched. This CDR3 region has 16 residues. CDR3 nucleotide sequence: TGTGCCAGCAGCTACTACCGGGACTACATCCCAGAGACCCAGTACTTC. This codes for CASSYYRDYIPETQYF. Combining the CDR3 with reference TRBV7-9 and TRBJ2-5 gives the whole variable domain DTGVSQNPRHKITKRGQNVTFRCDPISEHNRLYWYRQTLGQGPEFLTYFQNEAQLEKSRLLSDRFSAERPKGSFSTLEIQRTEQGDSAMYLCASSYYRDYIPETQYFGPGTRLLVL.

This clonotype was picked up a small number of times. This sequence joins TRBV12-3 or TRBV12-4 and TRBJ2-5; TRBD1 or TRBD2 may be the D gene (5 bases each). This CDR3 region has 14 residues. Trimming shortened V by 2 bases and J by 3 bases, and 10 bases separated the two germline ends. The CDR3 is CASSLTQEEETQYF. DNA for the CDR3: TGTGCCAGCAGTTTAACACAGGAGGAAGAGACCCAGTACTTC.

CDR3 nucleotide sequence: TGTGCCAGCAGCCAAGACCCTACGGGTAGCGGGAGGTACGAGCAGTACTTC. It yields the protein CASSQDPTGSGRYEQYF. This rearrangement joins TRBV3-1 to TRBJ2-5, with 10 nucleotides matching TRBD2. The end of the DNA is better explained by TRBJ2-7, so the J call may be wrong. Germline assignment: CDR1 LGHDT and CDR2 YNNKEL (reference sequence). This CDR3 contains 17 residues.

Only a few counts were recorded for this clonotype. The chain combines TRBV3-1 with TRBJ2-7; 7 bases agree with TRBD2. Per germline, CDR1 LGHDT and CDR2 YNNKEL (reference sequence). The V and J ends lost 3 bases and 11 bases, in that order; junction bases with no gene match: 16. This CDR3 region has 15 residues. The CDR3 sequence: CASSQTTSPNAMKYF. The CDR3, as DNA: TGTGCCAGCAGCCAGACGACTAGCCCGAACGCGATGAAGTACTTC.

Only a few counts were recorded for this clonotype. The chain uses TRBV2 and TRBJ1-1, with D unclear. The ends were cut back, 3 bases at V and 1 base at J, with 6 bases in the middle. Germline V gene lookup returns CDR1 SNHLY and CDR2 FYNNEI. This CDR3 is 13 amino acids long. In DNA, the CDR3 is TGTGCCAGCAGTGAGATAGGGAACACTGAAGCTTTCTTT. Its protein is CASSEIGNTEAFF.

V and J are TRBV7-9 and TRBJ1-1; no clear D. Between the trimmed V and J ends, which lost 5 bases and 6 bases, there was a span of 10 bases. There are 12 residues in the CDR3. Looked up from germline, CDR1 is SEHNR and CDR2 is FQNEAQ (reference sequence). The CDR3 here is CASSPVGSEAFF. CDR3 bases: TGTGCCAGCAGCCCCGTAGGTTCTGAAGCTTTCTTT.

The V gene is TRBV28, the J gene TRBJ2-6; D is possibly TRBD1 (5 bases). CDR1 is MDHEN and CDR2 is SYDVKM in the germline V gene. V lost 1 base and J 0 bases, leaving 13 bases between the germline ends. This CDR3 has 18 residues. CDR3 nucleotide sequence: TGTGCCAGCAGTTTATCCGGACACCACTCCTCTGGGGCCAACGTCCTGACTTTC. Residues: CASSLSGHHSSGANVLTF.

The chain recombines TRBV6-5 with TRBJ1-4; D is uncertain. Deletions cut 4 bases from V and 7 bases from J, with 16 bases between. Germline V gene sequence: CDR1 MNHEY, CDR2 SVGAGI. This CDR3 has 15 residues. DNA for the CDR3: TGTGCCAGCAGTTCCCCCCGGGGAGTCAGTGAAAAACTGTTTTTT. Amino acid sequence: CASSSPRGVSEKLFF.

For this clonotype: Compared with germline, one end of the junction differs, possibly owing to a read error. This chain uses TRBV20-1 with TRBJ2-3, with 9 bases matching TRBD2. CDR1 and CDR2 from the germline V gene are DFQATT and SNEGSKA (reference sequence). The CDR3 has 12 residues. CDR3 bases: TGCAGTGCTCATTCCCCCCCTGGCGGGGGGGAGTTT. Protein product: CSAHSPPGGGEF.

The gene calls are TRBV20-1 and TRBJ2-1, with 10 bases that match TRBD2. The CDR3 sequence is 13 residues long. Germline CDR1 is DFQATT and CDR2 is SNEGSKA (reference sequence). The chain's CDR3 is CSVLAGSYNEQFF. In DNA form, the CDR3 reads TGCAGCGTACTAGCGGGATCCTACAATGAGCAGTTCTTC.

V usage is TRBV9 and J usage is TRBJ1-1, with unresolved D. This CDR3 spans 14 amino acids. Per germline, CDR1 SGDLS and CDR2 YYNGEE. V shed 4 bases and J shed 5 bases, with 15 bases lying between them. This chain's CDR3 is CASSPIEGRTEAFF. The CDR3 nucleotides read TGTGCCAGCAGCCCTATAGAAGGGAGGACTGAAGCTTTCTTT.

The rearrangement links TRBV6-1 to TRBJ2-2, with 11 nucleotides matching TRBD2. V lost 7 bases and J lost 7; bases outside the gene matches: 8. CDR1 is MNHNS, CDR2 SASEGT, per germline. This CDR3 contains 15 residues. CDR3 DNA sequence: TGTGCCAGCACCTCACTAGCGGGAGCGGTCGGGGAGCTGTTTTTT. Translated: CASTSLAGAVGELFF.

This clonotype appeared a few times. The genes are TRBV6-4 and TRBJ2-5, with TRBD2 matching over 10 bases. The J call is doubtful: the DNA matches TRBJ2-1 better. CDR1 and CDR2 from the germline V gene are MRHNA and SNTAGT. The length of the CDR3 is 15 residues. Here the CDR3 DNA reads TGTGCCAGCAGTGTCGGGACTAGCGCTTACAATGAGCAGTTCTTC. This encodes CASSVGTSAYNEQFF.

The J gene is TRBJ2-5, the V gene TRBV19; 14 bases match TRBD2. The J call is uncertain, as TRBJ2-1 better fits the DNA end. The CDR3 runs 15 residues. The germline gives CDR1 LNHDA, CDR2 SQIVND (reference sequence). The CDR3 nucleotides read TGTGCCAGTAGTGTTGGGACTAGCGGGAGCAATGAGCAGTTCTTC. This translates into CASSVGTSGSNEQFF.

The rearrangement joins TRBV6-2 or TRBV6-3 to TRBJ2-5; possible D gene TRBD2, 6 bases. Germline V gene sequence: CDR1 MNHEY, CDR2 SVGEGT. V was cut by 6 bases and J by 5 bases, with 13 bases left in between. The CDR3 runs to 13 residues. The CDR3 spells CASRRGLLETQYF. In DNA form, the CDR3 reads TGTGCCAGCAGACGAGGACTACTGGAGACCCAGTACTTC.

This clonotype was seen more than once but under ten times. The J gene is TRBJ1-3, the V gene TRBV7-2; D remains unclear. Trimming took 1 base from V and 0 from J, leaving 13 bases between them. CDR1 and CDR2 (germline): SGHTA, FQGNSA. The CDR3 is 17 amino acids. In DNA, the CDR3 is TGTGCCAGCAGCTTAGTGCGCACAGCAAACTCTGGAAACACCATATATTTT. It is translated as CASSLVRTANSGNTIYF. The full variable domain, completed using reference TRBV7-2 and TRBJ1-3, is GAGVSQSPSNKVTEKGKDVELRCDPISGHTALYWYRQSLGQGLEFLIYFQGNSAPDKSGLPSDRFSAERTGGSVSTLTIQRTQQEDSAVYLCASSLVRTANSGNTIYFGEGSWLTVV.

This clonotype turned up a few times. The chain uses TRBV29-1 and TRBJ2-5, with D perhaps matching TRBD1 or TRBD2 (5 bases each). The V and J ends lost 4 bases and 2 bases respectively, with 11 bases between them. Germline V gene lookup returns CDR1 SQVTM and CDR2 ANQGSEA. The CDR3 consists of 13 residues. The CDR3 here is CSVARDVQETQYF. The CDR3 DNA follows: TGCAGCGTTGCTAGGGACGTACAAGAGACCCAGTACTTC. Full variable domain (remainder filled in from reference TRBV29-1 and TRBJ2-5): SAVISQKPSRDICQRGTSLTIQCQVDSQVTMMFWYRQQPGQSLTLIATANQGSEATYESGFVIDKFPISRPNLTFSTLTVSNMSPEDSSIYLCSVARDVQETQYFGPGTRLLVL.

Only a few counts were recorded for this clonotype. This chain links TRBV9 with TRBJ1-6; D unresolved. V lost 0 bases, J lost 0 bases, and 10 bases lay in between. CDR1 is SGDLS, CDR2 YYNGEE, per germline. This CDR3 is 17 amino acids long. CDR3 protein: CASSVGNAISYNSPLHF. The CDR3 DNA is TGTGCCAGCAGCGTAGGTAACGCGATCTCCTATAATTCACCCCTCCACTTT.

The chain uses TRBV24-1 and TRBJ2-5; D not resolved. The better agreement between TRBJ2-1 and the DNA end casts doubt on the J call. CDR1 is KGHDR and CDR2 is SFDVKD in the germline V gene. This CDR3 contains 11 residues. The CDR3, as DNA: TGTGCCACCAGTGCGGGTAATGAGCAGTTCTTC. This translates into CATSAGNEQFF.